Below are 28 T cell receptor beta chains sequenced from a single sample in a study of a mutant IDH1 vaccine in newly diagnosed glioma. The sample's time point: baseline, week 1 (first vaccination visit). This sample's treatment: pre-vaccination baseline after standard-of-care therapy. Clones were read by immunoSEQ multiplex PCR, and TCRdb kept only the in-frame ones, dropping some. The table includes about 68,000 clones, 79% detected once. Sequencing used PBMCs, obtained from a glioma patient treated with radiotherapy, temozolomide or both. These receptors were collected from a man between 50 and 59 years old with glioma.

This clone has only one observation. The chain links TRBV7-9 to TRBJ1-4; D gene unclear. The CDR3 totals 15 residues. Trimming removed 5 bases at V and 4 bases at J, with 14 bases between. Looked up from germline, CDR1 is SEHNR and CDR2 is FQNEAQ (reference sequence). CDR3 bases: TGTGCCAGCAGCCCCAAGGTCGGGATTAATGAAAAACTGTTTTTT. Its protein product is CASSPKVGINEKLFF. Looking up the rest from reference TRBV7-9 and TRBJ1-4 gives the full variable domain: DTGVSQNPRHKITKRGQNVTFRCDPISEHNRLYWYRQTLGQGPEFLTYFQNEAQLEKSRLLSDRFSAERPKGSFSTLEIQRTEQGDSAMYLCASSPKVGINEKLFFGSGTQLSVL.

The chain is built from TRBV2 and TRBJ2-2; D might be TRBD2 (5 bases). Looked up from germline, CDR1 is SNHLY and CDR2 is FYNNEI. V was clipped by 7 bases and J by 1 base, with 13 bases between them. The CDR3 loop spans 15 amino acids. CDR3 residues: CASTPSAGNTGELFF. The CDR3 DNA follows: TGTGCCAGCACCCCCTCCGCGGGGAACACCGGGGAGCTGTTTTTT.

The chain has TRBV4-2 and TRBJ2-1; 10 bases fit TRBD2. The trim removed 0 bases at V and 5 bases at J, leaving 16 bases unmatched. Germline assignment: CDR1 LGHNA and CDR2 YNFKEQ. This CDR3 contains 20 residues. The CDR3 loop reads CASSQDSPRGTSGGDNEQFF. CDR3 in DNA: TGTGCCAGCAGCCAAGATTCCCCACGAGGGACGAGCGGGGGGGACAATGAGCAGTTCTTC.

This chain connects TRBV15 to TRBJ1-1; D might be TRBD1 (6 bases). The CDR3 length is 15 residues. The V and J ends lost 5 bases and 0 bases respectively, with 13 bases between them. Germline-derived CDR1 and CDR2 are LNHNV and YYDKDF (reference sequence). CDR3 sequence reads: CATSPGAGMNTEAFF. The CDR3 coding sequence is TGTGCCACCAGCCCGGGGGCAGGGATGAACACTGAAGCTTTCTTT.

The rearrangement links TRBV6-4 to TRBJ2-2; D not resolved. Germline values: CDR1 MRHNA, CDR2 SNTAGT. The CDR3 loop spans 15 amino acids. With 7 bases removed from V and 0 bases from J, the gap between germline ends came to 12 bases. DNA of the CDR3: TGTGCCAGCACCCTCACCGCCACGAACACCGGGGAGCTGTTTTTT. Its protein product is CASTLTATNTGELFF.

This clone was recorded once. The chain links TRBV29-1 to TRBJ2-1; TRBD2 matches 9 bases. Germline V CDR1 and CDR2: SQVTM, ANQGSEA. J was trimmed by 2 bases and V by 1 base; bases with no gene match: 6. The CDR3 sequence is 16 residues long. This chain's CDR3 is CSVEGVAGDPYNEQFF. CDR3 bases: TGCAGCGTTGAAGGTGTAGCGGGGGACCCCTACAATGAGCAGTTCTTC.

Here the CDR3 DNA reads TGCGCCAGCAGCTCGGACGGCTCTGGAAACACCATATATTTT. Amino acids: CASSSDGSGNTIYF. The chain links TRBV5-1 to TRBJ1-3; the D is unclear. The CDR3 contains 14 residues. Germline-derived CDR1 and CDR2 are SGHRS and YFSETQ. Trimming cost V 3 bases and J 0 bases, with 7 bases left between them.

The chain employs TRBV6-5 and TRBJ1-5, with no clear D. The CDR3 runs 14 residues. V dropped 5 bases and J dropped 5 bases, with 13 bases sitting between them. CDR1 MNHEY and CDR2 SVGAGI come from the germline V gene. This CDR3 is CASSLLPGHQPQHF. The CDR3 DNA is TGTGCCAGCAGTCTTCTGCCGGGCCATCAGCCCCAGCATTTT.

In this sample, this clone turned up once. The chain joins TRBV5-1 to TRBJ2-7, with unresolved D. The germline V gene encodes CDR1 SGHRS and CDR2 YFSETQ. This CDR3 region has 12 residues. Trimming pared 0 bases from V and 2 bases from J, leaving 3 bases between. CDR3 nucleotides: TGCGCCAGCAGCTTGGTAGCCTACGAGCAGTACTTC. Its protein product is CASSLVAYEQYF.

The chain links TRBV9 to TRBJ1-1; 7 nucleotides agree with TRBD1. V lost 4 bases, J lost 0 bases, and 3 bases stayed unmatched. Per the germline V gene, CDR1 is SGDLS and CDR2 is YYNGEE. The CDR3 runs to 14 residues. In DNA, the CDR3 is TGTGCCAGCAGCCCGACAGGGTTGAACACTGAAGCTTTCTTT. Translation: CASSPTGLNTEAFF. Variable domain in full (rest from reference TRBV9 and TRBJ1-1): DSGVTQTPKHLITATGQRVTLRCSPRSGDLSVYWYQQSLDQGLQFLIQYYNGEERAKGNILERFSAQQFPDLHSELNLSSLELGDSALYFCASSPTGLNTEAFFGQGTRLTVV.

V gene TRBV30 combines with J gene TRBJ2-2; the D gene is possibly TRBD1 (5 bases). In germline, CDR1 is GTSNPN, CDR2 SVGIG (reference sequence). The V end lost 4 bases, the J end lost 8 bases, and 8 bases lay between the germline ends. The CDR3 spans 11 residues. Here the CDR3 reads CAWKGNGELFF. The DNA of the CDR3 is TGTGCCTGGAAGGGGAATGGGGAGCTGTTTTTT.

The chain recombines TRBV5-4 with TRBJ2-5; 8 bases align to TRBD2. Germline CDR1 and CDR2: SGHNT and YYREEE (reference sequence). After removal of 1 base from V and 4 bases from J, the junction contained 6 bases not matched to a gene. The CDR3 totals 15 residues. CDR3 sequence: CASSLTGGPGETQYF. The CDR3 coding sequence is TGTGCCAGCAGCTTGACGGGGGGGCCTGGAGAGACCCAGTACTTC.

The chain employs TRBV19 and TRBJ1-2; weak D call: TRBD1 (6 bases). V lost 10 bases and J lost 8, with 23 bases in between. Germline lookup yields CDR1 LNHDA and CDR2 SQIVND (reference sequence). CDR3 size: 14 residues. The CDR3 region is CATLRTARSDGYTF. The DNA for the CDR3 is TGTGCCACTCTCAGGACAGCGCGCTCGGACGGCTACACCTTC.

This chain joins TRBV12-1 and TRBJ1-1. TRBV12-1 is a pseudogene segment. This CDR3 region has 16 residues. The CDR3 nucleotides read TGTGCCAGCAGCGGGCGGAGGGGGGCGTTGAACACTGAAGCTTTCTTT. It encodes CASSGRRGALNTEAFF.

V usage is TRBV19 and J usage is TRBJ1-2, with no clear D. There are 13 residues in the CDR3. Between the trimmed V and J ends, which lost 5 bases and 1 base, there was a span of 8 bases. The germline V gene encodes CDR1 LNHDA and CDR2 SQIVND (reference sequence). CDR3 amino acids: CASSPPDNYGYTF. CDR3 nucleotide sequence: TGTGCCAGTAGTCCCCCAGATAACTATGGCTACACCTTC.

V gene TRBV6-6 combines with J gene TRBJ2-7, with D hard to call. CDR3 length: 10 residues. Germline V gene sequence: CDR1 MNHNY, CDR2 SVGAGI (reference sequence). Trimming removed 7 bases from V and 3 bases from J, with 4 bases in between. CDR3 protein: CASKDYEQYF. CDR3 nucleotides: TGTGCCAGCAAAGACTACGAGCAGTACTTC.

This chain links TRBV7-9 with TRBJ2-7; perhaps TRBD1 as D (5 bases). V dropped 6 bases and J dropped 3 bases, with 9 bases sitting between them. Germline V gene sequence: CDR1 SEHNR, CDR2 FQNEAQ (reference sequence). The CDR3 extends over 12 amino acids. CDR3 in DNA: TGTGCCAGCAGTCAGACAGTCTACGAGCAGTACTTC. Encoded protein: CASSQTVYEQYF.

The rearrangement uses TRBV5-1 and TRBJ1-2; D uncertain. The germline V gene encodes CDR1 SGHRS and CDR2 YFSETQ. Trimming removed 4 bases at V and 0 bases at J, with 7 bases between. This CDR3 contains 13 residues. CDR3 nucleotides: TGCGCCAGCAGCGAACCTTCTAACTATGGCTACACCTTC. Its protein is CASSEPSNYGYTF.

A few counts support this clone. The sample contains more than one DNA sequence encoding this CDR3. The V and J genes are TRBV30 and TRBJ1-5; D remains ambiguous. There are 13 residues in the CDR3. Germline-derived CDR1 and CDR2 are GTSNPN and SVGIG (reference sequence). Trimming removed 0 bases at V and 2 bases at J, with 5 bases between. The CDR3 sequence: CAWSVQGNQPQHF. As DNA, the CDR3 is TGTGCCTGGAGTGTTCAAGGCAATCAGCCCCAGCATTTT.

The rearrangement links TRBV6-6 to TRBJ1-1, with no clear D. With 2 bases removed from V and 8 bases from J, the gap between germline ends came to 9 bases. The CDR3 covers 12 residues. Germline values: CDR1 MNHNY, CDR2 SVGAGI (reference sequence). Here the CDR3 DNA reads TGTGCCAGCAGTTACCGATTTAGAGAAGCTTTCTTT. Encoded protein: CASSYRFREAFF.

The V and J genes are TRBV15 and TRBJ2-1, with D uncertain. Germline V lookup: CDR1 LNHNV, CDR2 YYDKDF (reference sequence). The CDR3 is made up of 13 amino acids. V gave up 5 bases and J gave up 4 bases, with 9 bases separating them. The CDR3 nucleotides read TGTGCCACCAGCGTAGACATTTACAATGAGCAGTTCTTC. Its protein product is CATSVDIYNEQFF.

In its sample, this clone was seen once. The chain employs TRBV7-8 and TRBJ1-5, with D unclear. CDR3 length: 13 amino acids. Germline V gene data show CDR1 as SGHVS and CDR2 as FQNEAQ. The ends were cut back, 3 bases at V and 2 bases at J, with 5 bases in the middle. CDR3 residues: CASSFTGNQPQHF. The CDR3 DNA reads TGTGCCAGCAGCTTCACGGGCAATCAGCCCCAGCATTTT.

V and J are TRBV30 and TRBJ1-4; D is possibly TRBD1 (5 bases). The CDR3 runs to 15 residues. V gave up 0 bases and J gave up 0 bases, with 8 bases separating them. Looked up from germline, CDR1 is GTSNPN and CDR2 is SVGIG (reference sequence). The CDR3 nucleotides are TGTGCCTGGAGTGTAGGGACGGCAACTAATGAAAAACTGTTTTTT. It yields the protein CAWSVGTATNEKLFF.

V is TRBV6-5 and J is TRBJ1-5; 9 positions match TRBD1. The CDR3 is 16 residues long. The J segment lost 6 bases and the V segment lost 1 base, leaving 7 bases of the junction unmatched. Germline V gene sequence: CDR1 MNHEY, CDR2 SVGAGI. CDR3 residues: CASSYWGTGQGQPQHF. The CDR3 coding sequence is TGTGCCAGCAGTTACTGGGGGACAGGGCAAGGTCAGCCCCAGCATTTT.

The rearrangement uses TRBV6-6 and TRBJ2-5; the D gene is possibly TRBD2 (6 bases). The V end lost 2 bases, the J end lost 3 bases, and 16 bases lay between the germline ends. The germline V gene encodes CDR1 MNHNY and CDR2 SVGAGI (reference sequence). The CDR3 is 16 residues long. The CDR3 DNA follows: TGTGCCAGCAGTTACGAGATGGGAGGTACTAAAGAGACCCAGTACTTC. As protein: CASSYEMGGTKETQYF.

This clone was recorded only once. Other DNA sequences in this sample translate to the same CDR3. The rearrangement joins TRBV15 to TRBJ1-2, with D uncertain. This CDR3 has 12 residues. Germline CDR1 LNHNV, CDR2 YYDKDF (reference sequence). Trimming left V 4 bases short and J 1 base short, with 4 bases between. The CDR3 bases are TGTGCCACCAGCACCAGTAACTATGGCTACACCTTC. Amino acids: CATSTSNYGYTF.

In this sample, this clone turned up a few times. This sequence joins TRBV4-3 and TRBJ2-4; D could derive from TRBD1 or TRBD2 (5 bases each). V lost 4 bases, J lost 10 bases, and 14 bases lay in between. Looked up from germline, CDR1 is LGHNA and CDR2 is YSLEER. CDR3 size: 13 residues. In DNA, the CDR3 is TGCGCCAGCAGCCGGGGACCGAGAACGATTCAGTACTTC. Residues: CASSRGPRTIQYF.

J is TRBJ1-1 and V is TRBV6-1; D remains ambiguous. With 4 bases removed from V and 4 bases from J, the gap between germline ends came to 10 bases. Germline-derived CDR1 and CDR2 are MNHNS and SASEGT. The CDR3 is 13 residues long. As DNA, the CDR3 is TGTGCCAGCAGTGCGCAGGTTGGCACTGAAGCTTTCTTT. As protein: CASSAQVGTEAFF.